What follows are 21 T cell receptor beta chains derived from one specimen sequenced in a study of CD8 T cells in Susac syndrome. RNA in amounts of roughly 0.45 to 1 ug was reverse transcribed with random hexamers. MiXCR, run by TCRdb on the immunoSEQ multiplex PCR reads, gives a single entry per CDR3 protein. In the table there are fewer than 150,000 distinct CDR3 sequences, around 90% of which are singletons. The sequenced sample was CD8+ T cells from PBMCs. The receptors were sampled from a human donor with multiple sclerosis.

The chain couples TRBV5-1 to TRBJ2-1; 7 bases are a match to TRBD2. Germline V gene lookup returns CDR1 SGHRS and CDR2 YFSETQ. V was pared by 4 bases and J by 10 bases, with 14 bases of the junction left unmatched. CDR3 length: 15 amino acids. The CDR3 DNA reads as TGCGCCAGCAGCCCGACTAGCTCCGTTTCATGGGAGCAGTTCTTC. This encodes CASSPTSSVSWEQFF.

The CDR3 reads CASSVLDTGELFF. CDR3 bases: TGTGCCAGCAGTGTACTAGACACCGGGGAGCTGTTTTTT. This chain connects TRBV27 to TRBJ2-2, with D maybe TRBD2 (5 bases). Trimming cost V 5 bases and J 3 bases, with 7 bases left between them. The CDR3 consists of 13 residues. Germline CDR1 MNHEY, CDR2 SMNVEV (reference sequence).

This clonotype was observed a single time. The V call is TRBV5-6, the J call TRBJ1-1, with D possibly matching TRBD1 (5 bases). CDR1 and CDR2 from the germline V gene are SGHDT and YYEEEE. Between the trimmed V and J ends, which lost 3 bases and 3 bases, there was a span of 12 bases. The CDR3 contains 14 residues. The CDR3 DNA reads as TGTGCCAGCAGCTGGGACCCCGGGGACACTGAAGCTTTCTTT. This encodes CASSWDPGDTEAFF.

This rearrangement joins TRBV5-1 to TRBJ2-2; D is uncertain. Trimming stripped 2 bases from V and 3 bases from J, with 14 bases between. Germline lookup yields CDR1 SGHRS and CDR2 YFSETQ. This CDR3 has 16 amino acids. The CDR3 DNA follows: TGCGCCAGCAGCTTCTCAGGAACCTCGTACACCGGGGAGCTGTTTTTT. Amino acid sequence: CASSFSGTSYTGELFF.

J is TRBJ2-1 and V is TRBV29-1; 8 bases agree with TRBD1. CDR3 length equals 13 residues. Germline CDR1 and CDR2: SQVTM and ANQGSEA. The junction had 6 bases not matched to a gene; V was cut back by 7 bases and J by 4 bases. The CDR3 coding sequence is TGCAGCGCGGGACAGGCTTTATACAATGAGCAGTTCTTC. Translation gives CSAGQALYNEQFF.

The V gene is TRBV2, the J gene TRBJ1-3; D not certain. V lost 1 base, J lost 3 bases, and 7 bases lay in between. Germline CDR1 is SNHLY and CDR2 is FYNNEI. CDR3 size: 14 residues. CDR3 in DNA: TGTGCCAGCAGTGAAGACTGGAGTGGAAACACCATATATTTT. Translated, it gives CASSEDWSGNTIYF.

The rearrangement joins TRBV6-2 or TRBV6-3 to TRBJ1-5, with TRBD1 matching 10 bases. The junction had 5 bases not matched to a gene; V was cut back by 6 bases and J by 6 bases. From germline, CDR1 is MNHEY and CDR2 SVGEGT. The CDR3 runs 14 residues. CDR3 amino acids: CASRSGTGVQPQHF. As DNA, the CDR3 is TGTGCCAGCAGGTCCGGGACAGGGGTTCAGCCCCAGCATTTT.

Concerning this clonotype: The junction and the germline gene differ at one end; a read error may be behind it. The chain uses TRBV6-2 or TRBV6-3 and TRBJ2-2; D remains ambiguous. This CDR3 comprises 13 residues. The germline V gene has CDR1 MNHEY and CDR2 SVGEGT. Here the CDR3 reads CDSSYTDPGELFF. CDR3 nucleotide sequence: TGTGACAGCAGTTATACAGATCCCGGGGAGCTGTTTTTT.

The chain joins TRBV7-9 to TRBJ2-5, with no clear D. The CDR3 contains 14 residues. V lost 5 bases and J lost 0, with 10 bases in between. Germline V gene data show CDR1 as SEHNR and CDR2 as FQNEAQ (reference sequence). This chain's CDR3 is CASSPLVYQETQYF. The CDR3 coding sequence is TGTGCCAGCAGCCCACTCGTATACCAAGAGACCCAGTACTTC.

The genes are TRBV11-2 and TRBJ1-1; D remains ambiguous. V was trimmed by 4 bases and J by 7 bases, leaving 13 bases between them. Germline-derived CDR1 and CDR2 are SGHAT and FQNNGV. This CDR3 contains 13 residues. In DNA, the CDR3 is TGTGCCAGCAGCTCCTACACCGAATTTGAAGCTTTCTTT. As protein: CASSSYTEFEAFF.

In this sample, this clonotype turned up a few times. This chain joins TRBV19 and TRBJ1-1; D may be TRBD1 (5 bases). The CDR3 totals 12 residues. V shed 8 bases and J shed 4 bases, with 11 bases lying between them. CDR1 and CDR2 from the germline V gene are LNHDA and SQIVND (reference sequence). CDR3 loop: CASSSGFTEAFF. CDR3 in DNA: TGTGCCAGTTCCTCAGGGTTCACTGAAGCTTTCTTT.

The chain employs TRBV7-9 and TRBJ1-1; D not resolved. Trimming pared 1 base from V and 12 bases from J, leaving 6 bases between. The CDR3 length is 10 residues. The V gene's germline CDR1 is SEHNR and CDR2 FQNEAQ (reference sequence). Written as DNA, the CDR3 is TGTGCCAGCAGCTTAGACGGGACTTTCTTT. This codes for CASSLDGTFF.

The chain employs TRBV7-9 and TRBJ2-7; 7 bases agree with TRBD2. The CDR3 has 15 residues. The junction had 9 bases not matched to a gene; V was cut back by 4 bases and J by 3 bases. Germline V gene lookup returns CDR1 SEHNR and CDR2 FQNEAQ (reference sequence). The CDR3 nucleotides read TGTGCCAGCAGCTCGCTTGTGGGGGGGATCTACGAGCAGTACTTC. It is translated as CASSSLVGGIYEQYF. The variable domain in full, with the rest retrieved from reference TRBV7-9 and TRBJ2-7, is DTGVSQNPRHKITKRGQNVTFRCDPISEHNRLYWYRQTLGQGPEFLTYFQNEAQLEKSRLLSDRFSAERPKGSFSTLEIQRTEQGDSAMYLCASSSLVGGIYEQYFGPGTRLTVT.

The rearrangement links TRBV4-3 to TRBJ1-1; 8 positions match TRBD1. This CDR3 contains 17 residues. The germline V gene has CDR1 LGHNA and CDR2 YSLEER. The ends lost 3 bases at V and 4 bases at J; junction bases unmatched: 13. CDR3 nucleotides: TGCGCCAGCAGCCAGGCTGGACAGGGCTGGGGGAGCACTGAAGCTTTCTTT. Its protein product is CASSQAGQGWGSTEAFF.

This chain links TRBV4-1 with TRBJ2-7; no firm D call. Germline CDR1 is MGHRA and CDR2 is YSYEKL. Trimming removed 4 bases from V and 2 bases from J, with 15 bases in between. The CDR3 totals 15 residues. CDR3 nucleotide sequence: TGCGCCAGCAGCCCCAGTGGCGGTCTCCCCTACGAGCAGTACTTC. Amino acid sequence: CASSPSGGLPYEQYF.

The gene calls are TRBV12-3 or TRBV12-4 and TRBJ1-2, with D possibly being TRBD1 (6 bases). This CDR3 is built from 15 residues. V lost 2 bases to trimming and J lost 4 bases, with 14 bases between them. CDR3 nucleotides: TGTGCCAGCAGTTTATCCCGGACAGCAACCTATGGCTACACCTTC. Its protein product is CASSLSRTATYGYTF.

V and J are TRBV10-2 and TRBJ1-1, with D uncertain. This CDR3 has 13 amino acids. Germline values: CDR1 WSHSY, CDR2 SAAADI. Trimming stripped 4 bases from V and 2 bases from J, with 8 bases between. The CDR3 nucleotides read TGCGCCAGCAGTGCTGGGTTCAACACTGAAGCTTTCTTT. Translating it yields CASSAGFNTEAFF.

This chain links TRBV5-1 with TRBJ1-6; D gene unclear. Germline V lookup: CDR1 SGHRS, CDR2 YFSETQ. V lost 4 bases to trimming and J lost 10 bases, with 15 bases between them. This CDR3 has 14 residues. CDR3 bases: TGCGCCAGCAGCAACACTCAAGAGCGGTCACCCCTCCACTTT. This codes for CASSNTQERSPLHF. Full variable domain (outside the CDR3, taken from reference TRBV5-1 and TRBJ1-6): KAGVTQTPRYLIKTRGQQVTLSCSPISGHRSVSWYQQTPGQGLQFLFEYFSETQRNKGNFPGRFSGRQFSNSRSEMNVSTLELGDSALYLCASSNTQERSPLHFGNGTRLTVT.

The rearrangement links TRBV4-2 to TRBJ2-1; D is unresolved. Per the germline V gene, CDR1 is LGHNA and CDR2 is YNFKEQ. The CDR3 totals 14 residues. Between the trimmed V and J ends, which lost 0 bases and 7 bases, there was a span of 10 bases. Here the CDR3 reads CASSQDLWTNEQFF. The CDR3, as DNA: TGTGCCAGCAGCCAAGACCTTTGGACGAATGAGCAGTTCTTC.

This sequence joins TRBV27 and TRBJ2-2, with D maybe TRBD1 (6 bases). The germline V and J ends were trimmed by 3 bases and 4 bases, with 12 bases remaining between them. Germline CDR1 reads MNHEY; CDR2 reads SMNVEV (reference sequence). The CDR3 has 15 amino acids. CDR3 sequence (DNA): TGTGCCAGCAGTTTCACCACAGGGACCACCGGGGAGCTGTTTTTT. The encoded protein is CASSFTTGTTGELFF.

The table lists this clonotype with a count of one. V gene TRBV30 combines with J gene TRBJ1-4; D remains unclear. Germline V lookup: CDR1 GTSNPN, CDR2 SVGIG (reference sequence). V was cut by 0 bases and J by 8 bases, with 10 bases left in between. There are 13 residues in the CDR3. The CDR3 DNA follows: TGTGCCTGGAGTGTCGAGCGGCTCGAAAAACTGTTTTTT. Protein sequence: CAWSVERLEKLFF.